This TCR beta chain was captured in a study of shared clonotypes between healthy human individuals (dated by TCRdb to about 2020). At the level of the whole study: A couple of women and three men aged 18 to 49 years were included in the cohort. Per donor, three plates each were used for CD4 naive and CD4 memory, two for CD8 naive, and one for CD8 memory. Per donor, leukapheresis produced somewhere between about 0.8 and 9 billion PBMCs. Blood TCR repertoires of about 5 healthy adults were deeply sequenced to estimate repertoire size and the extent of clonotype sharing between individuals. To increase sequencing depth and limit assay-specific biases, different laboratories used diverse techniques to prepare libraries and sequence TCR repertoires. Results the study describes overall, beyond this receptor: When several donors were compared, the shared fraction of clonotypes was about 5.5% for naive CD4, around 4% for naive CD8, roughly 2.3% for memory CD4, and less than 0.45% for memory CD8. Only blood was sampled, and tissue TCR repertoires likely differ from those in blood. Based on pairwise subsampling, the degree of clonotype sharing among donors was expected to be affected by sequencing depth. Higher generation probabilities were observed for clonotypes shared by all four sorted-subset donors than for non-shared clonotypes. Larger estimated clonotype richness was generally found for naive subsets than for memory subsets. The genetic and exposure-history diversity represented was limited by the small number of donors. Even with the large sequencing depth, rarefaction of the sorted-subset datasets indicated that sequencing was incomplete.

As to this clone: Which antigen it targets is not known. There are no base qualities to consult, and no much larger clone falls within one base.

For CDR1 and CDR2, the germline V gene lists MNHEY and SVGAGI. The CDR3 goes from the cysteine to the phenylalanine over 11 residues. Only the CDR3 part of the read is kept: 33 bases, read in frame from the first base. Deletion took 6 bases off V and 9 bases off J, with a span of 12 bases between the germline ends. Healthy HIV-negative adults with no recently reported acute infections or vaccinations were included as donors. Every donor was a Caucasian adult living in Nashville, Tennessee, USA. CD4+ T cells were enriched by magnetic negative selection, after which naive cells were positively selected on CD45RA and the negative fraction was taken as the memory subset. Blood was collected by leukapheresis, and PBMCs were isolated by Ficoll-Histopaque density gradient centrifugation and then cryopreserved in liquid nitrogen vapor phase. Analytical flow cytometry was used to check the purity and quantity of every magnetically sorted T cell population. Genomic DNA was isolated from every sorted fraction and measured by UV absorbance on a Nanodrop 2000c.

Using the deep immunoSEQ assay, TCR CDR3 regions were amplified from genomic DNA by multiplex PCR. For each cell subset, the extracted genomic DNA was distributed evenly across all wells of several immunoSEQ 96-well plates, and each plate served as one replicate. For sorted subsets, around 200 ng genomic DNA, equal to approximately 30,000 T cell genomes, was loaded into each replicate PCR. Purified libraries were measured with a Qubit 3.0 fluorometer, size-checked on a Bioanalyzer 2100, and measured again with the KAPA Library Quantification kit. Every immunoSEQ 96-well plate was sequenced on a dedicated single-read 150-cycle Illumina NextSeq 550 flow cell. Concerning the study's data processing: Because the immunoSEQ output included only junctional sequences and no quality scores, the filtering could not be the same as the filtering used for full-length reads. Sequences were annotated with PyIR, a Python wrapper for IgBLAST v1.9, and V/J genes and CDR3 were assigned using IMGT germline references. Reads were filtered out if the reads had weak V/J assignments (E-value above 1e-6), no CDR3, stop codons, out-of-frame junctions, or ambiguous translated residues. V3J clonotypes were defined as sequences sharing an identical inferred V gene, J gene, and CDR3 amino acid sequence. Percentage overlap between repertoires was computed as shared unique clonotypes divided by the size of the smaller repertoire. RTK rarefaction, the Chao1 estimator, and Recon v2.1 estimates of unobserved clonotypes were used to assess repertoire richness. Generation probabilities were computed with OLGA for all TCRbeta clonotypes obtained by the gDNA method from several donors. TCRdb obtained this table from immuneACCESS and retained in-frame rearrangements with V and J assigned. These tables miss some clones; where compared with another copy, unresolved V genes account for less than half of the shortfall, and the remainder is unexplained. V and J calls plus clone size are reproduced from that table; the DNA served to infer D and trimming. Across this sample there are 2,500,000 or so clones, with 90% to 95% seen only once. The top ten constitute roughly 0.13% of the sample.

The sequenced sample consisted of naive CD4+ T cells sorted from blood. Sample cell subset or site, as interpreted from the label and publication: CD45RA+ positively selected. This sequence originates from a man aged 18 to 30 in good health. Recombination connected TRBV6-5 to TRBJ2-7, with the D gene call left open. CDR3 region: CASRDPPPQYF. The base sequence is TGTGCCAGCAGAGACCCTCCGCCGCAGTACTTC.